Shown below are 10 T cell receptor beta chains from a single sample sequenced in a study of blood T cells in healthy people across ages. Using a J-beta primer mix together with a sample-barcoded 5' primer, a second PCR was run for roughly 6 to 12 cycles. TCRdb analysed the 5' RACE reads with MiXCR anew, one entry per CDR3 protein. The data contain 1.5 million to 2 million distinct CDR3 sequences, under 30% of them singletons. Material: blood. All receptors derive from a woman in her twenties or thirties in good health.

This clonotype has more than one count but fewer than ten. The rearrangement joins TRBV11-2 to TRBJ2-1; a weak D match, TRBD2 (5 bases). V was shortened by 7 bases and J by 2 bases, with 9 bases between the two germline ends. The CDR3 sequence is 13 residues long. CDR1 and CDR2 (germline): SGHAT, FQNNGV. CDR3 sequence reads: CASTHGAYNEQFF. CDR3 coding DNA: TGTGCCAGCACCCACGGGGCCTACAATGAGCAGTTCTTC.

CDR3 loop: CASSQGGTGGENGYTF. In nucleotides, the CDR3 is TGTGCCAGCAGCCAAGGGGGGACAGGGGGTGAAAATGGCTACACCTTC. V gene TRBV3-1 combines with J gene TRBJ1-2; TRBD1 aligns across 11 bases. The V segment lost 1 base and the J segment 6 bases; nucleotides outside the gene matches: 7. The germline V gene has CDR1 LGHDT and CDR2 YNNKEL (reference sequence). The CDR3 is made up of 16 amino acids.

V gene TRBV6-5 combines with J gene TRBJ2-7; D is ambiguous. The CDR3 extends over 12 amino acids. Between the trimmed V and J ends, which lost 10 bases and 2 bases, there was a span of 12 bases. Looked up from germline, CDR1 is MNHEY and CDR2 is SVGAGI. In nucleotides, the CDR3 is TGTGCCACCCTGGACCCAACCTACGAGCAGTACTTC. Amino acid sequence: CATLDPTYEQYF.

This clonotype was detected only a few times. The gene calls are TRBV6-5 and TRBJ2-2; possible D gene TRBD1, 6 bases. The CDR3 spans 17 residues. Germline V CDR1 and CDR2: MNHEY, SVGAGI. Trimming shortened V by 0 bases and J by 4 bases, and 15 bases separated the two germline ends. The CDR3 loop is CASSYSNLQGRTGELFF. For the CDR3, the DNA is TGTGCCAGCAGTTACTCGAATCTTCAGGGGCGCACCGGGGAGCTGTTTTTT.

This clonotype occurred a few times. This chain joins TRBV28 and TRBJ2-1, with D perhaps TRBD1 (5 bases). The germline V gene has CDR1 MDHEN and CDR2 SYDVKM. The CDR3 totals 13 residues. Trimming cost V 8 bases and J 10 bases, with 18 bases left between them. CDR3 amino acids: CASGSVGVGEQFF. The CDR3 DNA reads TGTGCCAGCGGCTCCGTAGGGGTAGGGGAGCAGTTCTTC.

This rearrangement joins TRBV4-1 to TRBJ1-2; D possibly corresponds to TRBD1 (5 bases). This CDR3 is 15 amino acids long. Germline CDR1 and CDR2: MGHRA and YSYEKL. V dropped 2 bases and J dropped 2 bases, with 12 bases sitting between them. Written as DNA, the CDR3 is TGCGCCAGCAGCCAAACCCAGACAGAAAACTATGGCTACACCTTC. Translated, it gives CASSQTQTENYGYTF.

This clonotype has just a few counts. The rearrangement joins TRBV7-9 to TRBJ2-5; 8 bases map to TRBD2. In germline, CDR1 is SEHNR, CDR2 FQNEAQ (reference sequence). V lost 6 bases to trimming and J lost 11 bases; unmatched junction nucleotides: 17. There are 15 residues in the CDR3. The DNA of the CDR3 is TGTGCCAGCAGGATGTGGCGGGAGGAGGGAAATGAGCAGTACTTC. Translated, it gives CASRMWREEGNEQYF.

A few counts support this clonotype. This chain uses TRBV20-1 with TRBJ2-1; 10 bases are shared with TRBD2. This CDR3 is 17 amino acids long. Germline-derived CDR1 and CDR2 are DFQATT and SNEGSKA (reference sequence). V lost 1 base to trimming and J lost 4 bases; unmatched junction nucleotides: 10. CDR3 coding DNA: TGCAGTGCTAGAGCCCAAGAGGGGACTAGCGTATACAATGAGCAGTTCTTC. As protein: CSARAQEGTSVYNEQFF.

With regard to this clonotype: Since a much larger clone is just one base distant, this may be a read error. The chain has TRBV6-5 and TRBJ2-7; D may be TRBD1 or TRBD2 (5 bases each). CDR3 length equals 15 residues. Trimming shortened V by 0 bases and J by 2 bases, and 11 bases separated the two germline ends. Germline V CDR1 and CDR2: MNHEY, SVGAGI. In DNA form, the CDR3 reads TGTGCCAGCAGTTACTCGAGGGGCAGAACCTACGAGCAGTACTTC. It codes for CASSYSRGRTYEQYF.

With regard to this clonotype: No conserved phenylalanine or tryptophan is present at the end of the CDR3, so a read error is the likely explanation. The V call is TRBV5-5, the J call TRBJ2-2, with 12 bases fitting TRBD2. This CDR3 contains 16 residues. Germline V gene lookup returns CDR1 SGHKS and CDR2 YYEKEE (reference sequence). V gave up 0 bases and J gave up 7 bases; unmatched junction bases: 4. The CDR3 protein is CASSLGLAGVYGELFC. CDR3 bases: TGTGCCAGCAGCTTGGGACTAGCGGGGGTTTACGGGGAGCTGTTTTGT.